Below are 15 T cell receptor beta chains sequenced from a single sample in a study of early T cells in non-severe SARS-CoV-2 infection. TCRdb fed the 5' RACE reads into MiXCR, producing one record per CDR3 protein. The repertoire holds fewer than 35,000 distinct CDR3 sequences, with about 9.9% as singletons. The sequenced sample was whole blood. These receptors were obtained from an adult who was a healthcare worker with PCR-confirmed SARS-CoV-2 infection or an uninfected control (not recorded which).

This clonotype was seen a few times. This chain uses TRBV7-3 with TRBJ1-1, with D possibly matching TRBD1 (6 bases). This CDR3 has 15 residues. V shed 1 base and J shed 0 bases, with 9 bases lying between them. The germline V gene has CDR1 SGHTA and CDR2 FQGTGA. The CDR3 sequence is CASSLIGGLNTEAFF. For the CDR3, the DNA is TGTGCCAGCAGCTTAATTGGGGGGCTGAACACTGAAGCTTTCTTT.

This clonotype was observed at least ten times. CDR3 region: CATSDSASGGPTDTQYF. The CDR3 DNA sequence: TGTGCCACCAGTGATTCGGCTAGCGGGGGGCCGACAGATACGCAGTATTTT. The genes are TRBV24-1 and TRBJ2-3; 11 bases are shared with TRBD2. This CDR3 is built from 17 residues. The V gene end was trimmed by 2 bases and the J gene end by 3 bases; junction bases not matched to a gene: 6. The germline gives CDR1 KGHDR, CDR2 SFDVKD.

The sample holds many counts of this clonotype. The chain links TRBV10-3 to TRBJ2-7; 7 bases map to TRBD2. This CDR3 comprises 14 residues. CDR1 is ENHRY and CDR2 is SYGVKD in the germline V gene. Germline trimming cut 2 bases from V and 1 base from J; bases unmatched to any gene: 2. The CDR3 is CAISEEAGSYEQYF. As DNA, the CDR3 is TGTGCCATCAGTGAGGAAGCGGGGTCCTACGAGCAGTACTTC.

The sample holds many counts of this clonotype. The chain employs TRBV12-3 or TRBV12-4 and TRBJ2-6; 9 positions match TRBD1. V shed 5 bases and J 1 base; nucleotides not matched to a gene: 9. The CDR3 extends over 18 amino acids. Written as DNA, the CDR3 is TGTGCCAGCAGTGCCGGGACAGGGATTCCATCTGGGGCCAACGTCCTGACTTTC. Translated, it gives CASSAGTGIPSGANVLTF.

The sample holds many counts of this clonotype. The chain couples TRBV3-1 to TRBJ1-1; TRBD1 agrees at 9 bases. The V and J ends lost 9 bases and 1 base, in that order; junction bases with no gene match: 15. Germline-derived CDR1 and CDR2 are LGHDT and YNNKEL (reference sequence). The CDR3 is made up of 17 amino acids. CDR3 nucleotide sequence: TGTGCCAGTTCTTCGGAAACAGGGGGCCCATCGAACACTGAAGCTTTCTTT. This encodes CASSSETGGPSNTEAFF.

This clonotype occurred a few times. CDR3 nucleotides: TGCAGCGTCTCCGTTTCGACCGGGACTGAAGCTTTCTTT. This gives the protein CSVSVSTGTEAFF. V usage is TRBV29-1 and J usage is TRBJ1-1; D uncertain. V was pared by 6 bases and J by 5 bases, with 16 bases between. CDR1 is SQVTM, CDR2 ANQGSEA, per germline. The CDR3 runs to 13 residues.

The chain has TRBV19 and TRBJ1-5; no clear D gene. CDR3 length equals 14 residues. Per germline, CDR1 LNHDA and CDR2 SQIVND (reference sequence). The V gene lost 1 base and the J gene lost 4 bases, with 8 bases spanning the gap. The CDR3 nucleotides are TGTGCCAGTAGTATAGGGCGGAGAAATCAGCCCCAGCATTTT. This encodes CASSIGRRNQPQHF.

This clonotype came up many times. V usage is TRBV18 and J usage is TRBJ1-5; D gene ambiguous. Germline V lookup: CDR1 KGHSH, CDR2 LQKENI. CDR3 size: 13 residues. V gave up 2 bases and J gave up 7 bases, with 9 bases separating them. Here the CDR3 DNA reads TGTGCCAGCTCACCAGGGATGGGGCAGCCCCAGCATTTT. This translates into CASSPGMGQPQHF.

J is TRBJ2-5 and V is TRBV2; D remains ambiguous. The V and J ends lost 6 bases and 1 base respectively, with 15 bases between them. CDR3 size: 15 residues. Germline assignment: CDR1 SNHLY and CDR2 FYNNEI. The CDR3 region is CASSPRPGSQETQYF. The DNA for the CDR3 is TGTGCCAGCAGCCCCAGACCCGGGTCCCAAGAGACCCAGTACTTC. Using reference TRBV2 and TRBJ2-5 for the parts outside the CDR3, the full variable domain is EPEVTQTPSHQVTQMGQEVILRCVPISNHLYFYWYRQILGQKVEFLVSFYNNEISEKSEIFDDQFSVERPDGSNFTLKIRSTKLEDSAMYFCASSPRPGSQETQYFGPGTRLLVL.

A word on this clonotype: Mismatch with germline at one junction end may stem from a read error. The chain has TRBV7-7 and TRBJ2-5, with TRBD2 matching 15 bases. Germline CDR1 reads SSHAT; CDR2 reads FNYEAQ (reference sequence). The CDR3 loop spans 16 amino acids. CDR3 residues: CASSIGLAGGQETQYF. CDR3 in DNA: TGTGCTAGCAGCATAGGACTAGCGGGGGGGCAAGAGACCCAGTACTTC.

This clonotype has at least ten counts. The chain combines TRBV30 with TRBJ1-2, with D uncertain. CDR3 length: 12 amino acids. Trimming took 0 bases from V and 5 from J, leaving 7 bases between them. Germline V CDR1 and CDR2: GTSNPN, SVGIG (reference sequence). CDR3 sequence: CAWSVQGYGYTF. The CDR3 DNA sequence: TGTGCCTGGAGTGTACAAGGTTATGGCTACACCTTC.

This clonotype was observed a handful of times. This may come from a read error, since a much larger clone is one base off. This chain connects TRBV7-6 to TRBJ1-1, with a tentative D call TRBD1 (5 bases). Germline V gene lookup returns CDR1 SGHVS and CDR2 FNYEAQ. The CDR3 spans 14 residues. In DNA form, the CDR3 reads TGTGTCAGCAGCTTTGGAGGGGTTGAGACTGAAGCTTTCTTT. Amino acids: CVSSFGGVETEAFF. Using reference TRBV7-6 and TRBJ1-1 for the parts outside the CDR3, the full variable domain is GAGVSQSPRYKVTKRGQDVALRCDPISGHVSLYWYRQALGQGPEFLTYFNYEAQQDKSGLPNDRFSAERPEGSISTLTIQRTEQRDSAMYRCVSSFGGVETEAFFGQGTRLTVV.

The chain couples TRBV27 to TRBJ2-5; D not resolved. The CDR3 has 13 amino acids. V shed 5 bases and J shed 0 bases, with 7 bases lying between them. Germline V lookup: CDR1 MNHEY, CDR2 SMNVEV (reference sequence). Here the CDR3 DNA reads TGTGCCAGCAGTCCAAGTGACCAAGAGACCCAGTACTTC. Its translation is CASSPSDQETQYF.

This clonotype was seen repeatedly, ten times or more. CDR3 region: CATSNAGDLTQYF. For the CDR3, the DNA is TGTGCCACCAGCAACGCCGGGGACCTAACGCAGTATTTT. This chain joins TRBV15 and TRBJ2-3, with D tentatively TRBD1 or TRBD2 (5 bases each). Trimming stripped 4 bases from V and 9 bases from J, with 14 bases between. Germline CDR1 LNHNV, CDR2 YYDKDF (reference sequence). The CDR3 totals 13 residues.

This clonotype has ten or more counts. The chain joins TRBV6-6 to TRBJ2-2; 9 nucleotides line up with TRBD1. The CDR3 runs 15 residues. V shed 5 bases, J shed 6 bases, and the junction held 7 bases outside the gene matches. The germline CDR1 and CDR2 sequences are MNHNY and SVGAGI (reference sequence). The CDR3 DNA reads as TGTGCCAGCAGTCATTGGGACAGGGATGCCGGGGAGCTGTTTTTT. It yields the protein CASSHWDRDAGELFF.